The 23 T cell receptor beta chains listed next were all sequenced from one sample in a study of identical twins. TCRdb passed the 5' RACE reads through MiXCR, listing each CDR3 protein once. The repertoire holds hundreds of thousands of distinct CDR3 sequences, with around 7.6% as singletons. These same data were also listed under a study on yellow fever vaccine responses in identical twins.

Sequences were obtained from CD8+ T cells sorted from blood. Receptor source: a woman aged 18-29 years in good health.

The sample holds many counts of this clonotype. The J gene is TRBJ1-1, the V gene TRBV7-9; TRBD1 might be the D (5 bases). Trimming left V 7 bases short and J 4 bases short, with 10 bases between. This CDR3 has 12 residues. Germline lookup yields CDR1 SEHNR and CDR2 FQNEAQ (reference sequence). The CDR3 DNA reads as TGTGCCAGCAACCTGGGGGGCACTGAAGCTTTCTTT. It is translated as CASNLGGTEAFF.

This clonotype was counted between two and nine times. In nucleotides, the CDR3 is TGTGCCACCAGTGACCCCGACACAAACACCGGGGAGCTGTTTTTT. It specifies CATSDPDTNTGELFF. V gene TRBV24-1 combines with J gene TRBJ2-2, with no clear D. The CDR3 spans 15 residues. CDR1 KGHDR and CDR2 SFDVKD come from the germline V gene. Trimming pared 4 bases from V and 2 bases from J, leaving 10 bases between.

The table lists this clonotype with many counts. The genes are TRBV12-3 or TRBV12-4 and TRBJ2-1; TRBD2 matches 9 bases. The ends lost 3 bases at V and 2 bases at J; junction bases unmatched: 5. This CDR3 has 16 amino acids. The DNA of the CDR3 is TGTGCCAGCAGTTTCTTCGCGGGAGGGCCCTACAATGAGCAGTTCTTC. Residues: CASSFFAGGPYNEQFF.

This clonotype was seen a handful of times. The chain uses TRBV5-6 and TRBJ2-7; 8 nucleotides match TRBD2. J was trimmed by 8 bases and V by 4 bases; bases with no gene match: 5. The germline CDR1 and CDR2 sequences are SGHDT and YYEEEE. This CDR3 comprises 12 residues. CDR3 in amino acids: CASSPTSGQQYF. CDR3 in DNA: TGTGCCAGCAGCCCAACTAGCGGACAGCAGTACTTC.

This clonotype showed up just a few times. The chain uses TRBV7-2 and TRBJ2-5, with 12 bases fitting TRBD2. Germline CDR1 and CDR2: SGHTA and FQGNSA. V was pared by 6 bases and J by 0 bases, with 5 bases of the junction left unmatched. This CDR3 is built from 16 residues. CDR3 DNA sequence: TGTGCCAGCAGACGGGGGACTAGCGGGTACCAAGAGACCCAGTACTTC. Translated: CASRRGTSGYQETQYF.

This clonotype was recorded at least ten times. The chain recombines TRBV5-6 with TRBJ2-2; D is uncertain. Germline V gene data show CDR1 as SGHDT and CDR2 as YYEEEE. The CDR3 is 12 amino acids. V lost 1 base and J 6 bases, leaving 4 bases between the germline ends. The CDR3 nucleotides are TGTGCCAGCAGCTTGTTGCCCGGGGAGCTGTTTTTT. Translation: CASSLLPGELFF.

The V and J genes are TRBV10-3 and TRBJ1-2; the D gene is possibly TRBD1 (5 bases). The ends were cut back, 4 bases at V and 3 bases at J, with 15 bases in the middle. The CDR3 contains 15 residues. Germline V gene lookup returns CDR1 ENHRY and CDR2 SYGVKD. The CDR3 region is CAISVQGGMDYGYTF. Written as DNA, the CDR3 is TGTGCCATCAGTGTGCAGGGTGGGATGGACTATGGCTACACCTTC.

This clonotype has a count of ten or more. V and J are TRBV7-8 and TRBJ2-1; 7 nucleotides align to TRBD1. Germline V gene sequence: CDR1 SGHVS, CDR2 FQNEAQ. This CDR3 region has 15 residues. The V segment lost 1 base and the J segment 3 bases; nucleotides outside the gene matches: 3. The CDR3 DNA follows: TGTGCCAGCAGCTTAGAGGGGGCCTTCTACAATGAGCAGTTCTTC. Protein: CASSLEGAFYNEQFF.

V usage is TRBV5-6 and J usage is TRBJ1-1, with 7 bases identical to TRBD1. CDR1 SGHDT and CDR2 YYEEEE come from the germline V gene. J gave up 2 bases and V 2 bases, and 6 bases lay outside the gene matches. There are 15 residues in the CDR3. CDR3 sequence: CASSFGGGFNTEAFF. CDR3 in DNA: TGTGCCAGCAGCTTTGGAGGGGGCTTTAACACTGAAGCTTTCTTT.

This clonotype was seen repeatedly, ten times or more. V is TRBV28 and J is TRBJ1-2, with TRBD1 matching over 7 bases. Trimming took 3 bases from V and 4 from J; bases not matched to a gene: 5. Germline V CDR1 and CDR2: MDHEN, SYDVKM. The CDR3 covers 14 residues. Written as DNA, the CDR3 is TGTGCCAGCAGTTTTCAGGGGGTGGTCTATGGCTACACCTTC. This encodes CASSFQGVVYGYTF.

This clonotype showed up just a few times. V is TRBV2 and J is TRBJ1-4; 8 bases match TRBD1. The germline gives CDR1 SNHLY, CDR2 FYNNEI. The CDR3 runs to 17 residues. Trimming at V came to 0 bases and at J to 7 bases, leaving 10 bases not matched to a gene. The CDR3 region has the DNA TGTGCCAGCAGTGAAGCATCACTCCCAGGGGGCGTTGAAAAACTGTTTTTT. The encoded protein is CASSEASLPGGVEKLFF.

This clonotype has at least ten counts. The chain combines TRBV5-1 with TRBJ1-2; 7 bases are shared with TRBD1. The CDR3 spans 15 residues. The V gene's germline CDR1 is SGHRS and CDR2 YFSETQ. The V and J ends lost 3 bases and 7 bases, in that order; junction bases with no gene match: 12. CDR3 sequence (DNA): TGCGCCAGCAGCTCGGGAATAACAGGGGACCCTGGCTACACCTTC. Protein: CASSSGITGDPGYTF.

The CDR3 region has the DNA TGTGCTAGTGGTTTGGGGCTCAGGGGGGCCCAGCCCCAGCATTTT. Translation: CASGLGLRGAQPQHF. The genes are TRBV12-5 and TRBJ1-5, with TRBD1 identical over 7 bases. V dropped 1 base and J dropped 7; count of bases not matched to a gene: 7. Germline CDR1 and CDR2: LGHNT and FRNRAP. This CDR3 has 15 residues. Full variable domain (rest looked up from reference TRBV12-5 and TRBJ1-5): DARVTQTPRHKVTEMGQEVTMRCQPILGHNTVFWYRQTMMQGLELLAYFRNRAPLDDSGMPKDRFSAEMPDATLATLKIQPSEPRDSAVYFCASGLGLRGAQPQHFGDGTRLSIL.

The V call is TRBV28, the J call TRBJ2-4; the D gene is possibly TRBD1 (5 bases). This CDR3 is built from 13 residues. The V end was cut by 2 bases, the J end by 3 bases, with 5 bases between. CDR1 is MDHEN and CDR2 is SYDVKM in the germline V gene. In DNA form, the CDR3 reads TGTGCCAGCAGTTTAAGGGGCAAAAACATTCAGTACTTC. This codes for CASSLRGKNIQYF.

The sample holds a few counts of this clonotype. The rearrangement joins TRBV7-8 to TRBJ2-6; 7 bases fit TRBD1. The CDR3 is made up of 16 amino acids. The germline CDR1 and CDR2 sequences are SGHVS and FQNEAQ. With 3 bases clipped from V and 0 bases from J, the junction kept 2 bases outside the gene matches. CDR3 DNA sequence: TGTGCCAGCAGCTTCGACAGGGCCTCTGGGGCCAACGTCCTGACTTTC. The encoded protein is CASSFDRASGANVLTF.

The sample holds many counts of this clonotype. This chain links TRBV5-1 with TRBJ2-3; TRBD1 agrees at 7 bases. There are 14 residues in the CDR3. J lost 5 bases, V lost 4 bases, and 7 bases had no gene match. Germline V gene sequence: CDR1 SGHRS, CDR2 YFSETQ. CDR3 protein: CASSADRDRDTQYF. CDR3 DNA: TGCGCCAGCAGCGCCGACAGGGACCGAGATACGCAGTATTTT.

Only a few counts were recorded for this clonotype. V and J are TRBV7-8 and TRBJ2-5; 9 nucleotides line up with TRBD2. V gave up 7 bases and J gave up 5 bases; unmatched junction bases: 11. The CDR3 length is 15 residues. Germline assignment: CDR1 SGHVS and CDR2 FQNEAQ. Written as DNA, the CDR3 is TGTGCCAGCAATCCGTGGCGGGGGGGCCCTGAGACCCAGTACTTC. Translating gives CASNPWRGGPETQYF.

The rearrangement links TRBV11-2 to TRBJ2-3, with TRBD1 matching 7 bases. Germline V CDR1 and CDR2: SGHAT, FQNNGV. There are 15 residues in the CDR3. Trimming at V came to 4 bases and at J to 3 bases, leaving 7 bases not matched to a gene. The CDR3 nucleotides read TGTGCCAGCAGCTCGACAGGGTTTCGTACAGATACGCAGTATTTT. Translation gives CASSSTGFRTDTQYF.

The chain uses TRBV28 and TRBJ1-1; no clear D gene. The CDR3 extends over 15 amino acids. Germline CDR1 MDHEN, CDR2 SYDVKM. V was cut by 1 base and J by 1 base, with 10 bases left in between. The CDR3 spells CASSLYETGNTEAFF. CDR3 sequence (DNA): TGTGCCAGCAGTTTATACGAGACGGGGAACACTGAAGCTTTCTTT.

This clonotype came up many times. The rearrangement uses TRBV2 and TRBJ2-7, with no clear D. The CDR3 has 13 residues. Germline CDR1 is SNHLY and CDR2 is FYNNEI. V was trimmed by 3 bases and J by 2 bases, leaving 8 bases between them. The CDR3 DNA reads TGTGCCAGCAGTGATGGGCAGCCCTACGAGCAGTACTTC. Its protein product is CASSDGQPYEQYF.

A few counts support this clonotype. The rearrangement joins TRBV10-1 to TRBJ2-5, with D maybe TRBD1 (5 bases). The CDR3 sequence is 14 residues long. Germline V gives CDR1 WNHNN, CDR2 SYGVQD (reference sequence). Trimming took 7 bases from V and 1 from J, leaving 13 bases between them. CDR3 coding DNA: TGCGCCAGCATAGAAAGGGGCAGCCAAGAGACCCAGTACTTC. It yields the protein CASIERGSQETQYF.

There are a few counts of this clonotype. V is TRBV20-1 and J is TRBJ1-2; TRBD1 is a possible D gene (5 bases). The CDR3 is 12 amino acids. Trimming removed 3 bases from V and 4 bases from J, with 9 bases in between. Germline V gives CDR1 DFQATT, CDR2 SNEGSKA (reference sequence). DNA of the CDR3: TGCAGTGCTAGTCGGGACCGCTATGGCTACACCTTC. It codes for CSASRDRYGYTF.

This clonotype has ten or more counts. The V and J genes are TRBV10-3 and TRBJ2-7, with D possibly being TRBD1 (6 bases). Germline CDR1 reads ENHRY; CDR2 reads SYGVKD. This CDR3 contains 13 residues. The V and J ends lost 2 bases and 4 bases respectively, with 9 bases between them. CDR3 in DNA: TGTGCCATCAGTGAGGCAGGGGCATACGAGCAGTACGTC. Protein: CAISEAGAYEQYV.